A single T cell receptor (beta chain) is shown here with its context. Its antigen is unidentified. The data were taken from a study of a mutant IDH1 vaccine in newly diagnosed glioma. Overall study findings and caveats: Changes in the top peripheral T cell clonotypes seemingly had no bearing on pseudoprogression.

Profiling relied on immunoSEQ multiplex PCR, and the TCRdb table lists in-frame clones only, not all of them. The sample contains roughly 54,000 clones, 81% of which appear only once. Time point: week 5, during vaccination. Topical imiquimod was applied with each vaccine dose, which held 300 ug of mutant IDH1 20-mer peptide. This TCR was recovered from a man aged 25 to 40 with glioma. The input for sequencing was PBMCs, taken from a glioma patient whose treatment included an IDH1 peptide vaccine.

The DNA of the CDR3 is TGTGCCAGTAGTAGGGGGGGGAAGTACAATGAGCAGTTCTTC. Translation gives CASSRGGKYNEQFF. The chain recombines TRBV19 with TRBJ2-1; 7 nucleotides line up with TRBD2. The CDR3 loop spans 14 amino acids. With 4 bases clipped from V and 4 bases from J, the junction kept 4 bases outside the gene matches. Germline V lookup: CDR1 LNHDA, CDR2 SQIVND (reference sequence). Together with reference TRBV19 and TRBJ2-1, the CDR3 gives the full variable domain: DGGITQSPKYLFRKEGQNVTLSCEQNLNHDAMYWYRQDPGQGLRLIYYSQIVNDFQKGDIAEGYSVSREKKESFPLTVTSAQKNPTAFYLCASSRGGKYNEQFFGPGTRLTVL.